These T cell receptor beta chains were read from a single sample in a study of cytomegalovirus exposure and HLA in healthy donors. Produced via immunoSEQ multiplex PCR; TCRdb's table is partial and in-frame only. The repertoire holds approximately 190,000 clones, with 82% as singletons. The sequenced sample consisted of PBMCs. These receptors all come from a woman aged 45 to 65 in good health and CMV-seropositive. Each CDR3 is given with its conserved first and last residue. The D gene is left open where the match is weak. Rows may omit the clone size; those that give it use once, few, many or a size class.

v_call	d_call	clone_size	j_call	cdr3_nt	cdr3_aa
TRBV6-5	.	once	TRBJ1-1	TGTGCCAGCAGTTACTCCCGAGGTGACACTGAAGCTTTCTTT	CASSYSRGDTEAFF
TRBV5-1	TRBD2	.	TRBJ2-1	TGCGCCAGCAAGGGGGCTAGCGGGATCTCCTACAATGAGCAGTTCTTC	CASKGASGISYNEQFF
TRBV7-6	.	few	TRBJ2-2	TGTGCCAGCAGCTTATCGGGGTCGAGGACCGGGGAGCTGTTTTTT	CASSLSGSRTGELFF
TRBV2	.	once	TRBJ1-5	TGTGCCAGCAGTGAGGCGGGGGCCCGAGGGCATCAGCCCCAGCATTTT	CASSEAGARGHQPQHF
TRBV18	.	.	TRBJ1-1	TGTGCCAGCTCACCTTTAAGGGGTAGGATTACTGAAGCTTTCTTT	CASSPLRGRITEAFF
TRBV30	TRBD2	.	TRBJ2-1	TGTGCGGTCACTAGCGCCCTCTCCAATGAGCAGTTCTTC	CAVTSALSNEQFF
TRBV6-5	.	.	TRBJ2-2	TGTGCCAGCAGTTACTCTGAAGACAGGGAGCTGTTTTTT	CASSYSEDRELFF
TRBV5-1	TRBD2	few	TRBJ2-3	TGCGCCAGCAGCTCGGGCGGGGGAATAGCGGGGACCACAGATACGCAGTATTTT	CASSSGGGIAGTTDTQYF
TRBV19	TRBD1	.	TRBJ1-2	TGTGCCAGTAGTCCGGGGGACAGGGGCCGTGGCTACACCTTC	CASSPGDRGRGYTF
TRBV4-2	.	.	TRBJ1-5	TGTGCCAGCAGCCAAGACCCAACTCCCCAGGGGCGGTTAGGCAATCAGCCCCAGCATTTT	CASSQDPTPQGRLGNQPQHF
TRBV29-1	.	.	TRBJ2-1	TGCAGCGTCGGTTCGGGTGAGCAGTTCTTC	CSVGSGEQFF
TRBV28	TRBD1	.	TRBJ2-7	TGTGCCAGCAGGGACAGGGCCTACGAGCAGTACTTC	CASRDRAYEQYF
TRBV28	TRBD1	.	TRBJ2-7	TGTGCCAGCAGTTTTGGGACAGGGGTCCCCGAGCAGTACTTC	CASSFGTGVPEQYF
TRBV10-1	.	.	TRBJ2-7	TGCGCCAGCAGTGAGTCCAGGGGGGATACCTACGAGCAGTACTTC	CASSESRGDTYEQYF
TRBV10-3	TRBD1	few	TRBJ2-7	TGTGCCATCAGCGCGACAGGGGGGAACGAGCAGTACTTC	CAISATGGNEQYF
TRBV5-4	.	few	TRBJ2-3	TGCGCCAGCAGCTTGGCCGTATCTAGCACAGATACGCAGTATTTT	CASSLAVSSTDTQYF
TRBV28	TRBD1	.	TRBJ1-2	TGTGCCAGCACCCGAGCCAAAGGGGGCAACTATGGCTACACCTTC	CASTRAKGGNYGYTF
TRBV5-1	.	.	TRBJ2-5	TGCGCCAGCAGCTTGGGGACAGCAGCACACCAAGAGACCCAGTACTTC	CASSLGTAAHQETQYF
TRBV4-1	TRBD2	once	TRBJ2-1	TGCGCCAGCAGCCATCCCAAGACTAGCGGGAGCGTCGGGCTTACGTTGAATGAGCAGTTCTTC	CASSHPKTSGSVGLTLNEQFF
TRBV14	TRBD1	.	TRBJ2-1	TGTGCCAGCAGCCAAACAGGGGCCTACAATGAGCAGTTCTTC	CASSQTGAYNEQFF
TRBV7-9	.	.	TRBJ1-2	TGTGCCAGCAGTCCTCACGACAGGCCGGAAGGCTACACCTTC	CASSPHDRPEGYTF
TRBV5-8	TRBD2	.	TRBJ2-1	TGTGCCAGCAGTTTTGCCACGGGGACTAGCGGGAGATCAGGCAATGAGCAGTTCTTC	CASSFATGTSGRSGNEQFF
TRBV5-6	.	.	TRBJ1-5	TGTGCCAGCAGCTTGTGGGGACAAGGCAATCAGCCCCAGCATTTT	CASSLWGQGNQPQHF
TRBV18	TRBD2	.	TRBJ2-2	TGTGCCAGCTCACCAACCTTAGCGGGGGCCAACACCGGGGAGCTGTTTTTT	CASSPTLAGANTGELFF
TRBV11-3	TRBD1	few	TRBJ2-1	TGTGCCAGCAGCGTCGGGACAGGGGTGATCGATGAGCAGTTCTTC	CASSVGTGVIDEQFF
TRBV4-1	.	.	TRBJ2-7	TGCGCCAGCAGCCCGATTAATTTCAGGGTTATGTACTTC	CASSPINFRVMYF
TRBV5-1	.	.	TRBJ2-7	TGCGCCAGCAGACGGCCAGGGGGGAGCCTAGTCGAGCAGTACTTC	CASRRPGGSLVEQYF
TRBV10-1	TRBD2	.	TRBJ2-1	TGCGCCAGCAGTGGACGACTAGCGGGGCACAATGAGCAGTTCTTC	CASSGRLAGHNEQFF
TRBV6-1	.	.	TRBJ2-5	TGTGCCAGCAGTGCGACCGTTCCTGAGGAGCAGTACTTC	CASSATVPEEQYF
TRBV7-2	TRBD2	.	TRBJ2-7	TGTGCCAGCAGCCCTGGGACTAGCGGTACCTACGAGCAGTACTTC	CASSPGTSGTYEQYF
TRBV12-5	TRBD2	.	TRBJ2-4	TGTGCTAGTGGTTTAGTAGCGGCTAGCGGGAGTGTCCCAAACATTCAGTACTTC	CASGLVAASGSVPNIQYF
TRBV6-1	TRBD1	.	TRBJ2-7	TGTGCCAGCAGTGAAGCACTTGACAGGGGGTTGCCCTACGAGCAGTACTTC	CASSEALDRGLPYEQYF
TRBV6-6	.	.	TRBJ2-1	TGTGCCAGCAGTTACACTAGAGAGGTCAATGAGCAGTTCTTC	CASSYTREVNEQFF
TRBV2	.	.	TRBJ1-1	TGTGCCAGCGTGCGAAGAAGGAACACTGAAGCTTTCTTT	CASVRRRNTEAFF
TRBV6-5	.	few	TRBJ2-6	TGTGCCAGCAGTTCCTCGGTTACAGGCGGCCTGACTTTC	CASSSSVTGGLTF
TRBV27	.	.	TRBJ2-7	TGTGCCAGCAGTTTAACAGGGCAGGCCTACGAGCAGTACTTC	CASSLTGQAYEQYF
TRBV5-4	TRBD1	.	TRBJ1-5	TGTGCCAGCAGCTTGGCCCCAGGGGGTAATCAGCCCCAGCATTTT	CASSLAPGGNQPQHF
TRBV29-1	TRBD1	.	TRBJ2-5	TGCAGCGTTCGGGAGGTGGACAGGGGGCTGCATCAGTACTTC	CSVREVDRGLHQYF
TRBV7-2	TRBD1	.	TRBJ2-1	TGTGCCAGCAGCTTACTCCCCTTAACAGGGGGCTCCTACAATGAGCAGTTCTTC	CASSLLPLTGGSYNEQFF
TRBV10-3	.	.	TRBJ2-7	TGTGCCATCAGTGAGTCGTCGGCGGTCGGCTCCTACGAGCAGTACTTC	CAISESSAVGSYEQYF
TRBV10-3	TRBD2	.	TRBJ2-7	TGTGCCATCAGTGAGATCTCTAGCGGGAGAGGGTACGAGCAGTACTTC	CAISEISSGRGYEQYF
TRBV5-4	TRBD2	.	TRBJ2-3	TGTGCCAGCAGCTTGGATACAGCGGGAGGGTTCGATACGCAGTATTTT	CASSLDTAGGFDTQYF
TRBV5-4	.	.	TRBJ1-1	TGTGCCAGCAGCCCGAGGAGAGTTATGGGCACTGAAGCTTTCTTT	CASSPRRVMGTEAFF
TRBV7-9	TRBD1	.	TRBJ2-6	TGTGCCAGCAGCTTACTTTGGACAGGGGGGGGCACTGGGGCCAACGTCCTGACTTTC	CASSLLWTGGGTGANVLTF
TRBV7-3	.	.	TRBJ2-1	TGTGCCAGCAGCTTAGGTCCGTTAACCCCAGCGCCTACCTACAATGAGCAGTTCTTC	CASSLGPLTPAPTYNEQFF
TRBV11-2	.	once	TRBJ2-7	TGTGCCAGCAGCTTAGATCGATATAGCGGCAACGAGCAGTACTTC	CASSLDRYSGNEQYF
TRBV19	.	.	TRBJ2-2	TGTGCCAGTAGTATAGGTGCCGGGAGTTTCACCGGGGAGCTGTTTTTT	CASSIGAGSFTGELFF
TRBV9	.	few	TRBJ2-4	TGTGCCAGCAGCGCTGGCCCGGAAAACAGTCAGTACTTC	CASSAGPENSQYF
TRBV19	TRBD1	.	TRBJ1-2	TGTGCCAGTAGTATTCAGGGGGCCTATGGCTACACCTTC	CASSIQGAYGYTF
TRBV5-1	.	once	TRBJ2-3	TGCGCCAGCAGCTTGGCCAAAACGGGAGTGGGAGATACGCAGTATTTT	CASSLAKTGVGDTQYF
TRBV5-4	.	.	TRBJ2-3	TGTGCCAGCAGCTTGGCTACGCTCCCGCCAGATACGCAGTATTTT	CASSLATLPPDTQYF
TRBV29-1	TRBD1	.	TRBJ2-6	TGCAGCGTTGCTGAGGGGGCCAACGGCCTGACTTTC	CSVAEGANGLTF